This TCR beta chain stems from a study of patients and donors after allogeneic stem cell transplantation. CDR3 length: 15 residues. The V gene lost 3 bases and the J gene lost 6 bases, with 18 bases spanning the gap. Germline CDR1 is DFQATT and CDR2 is SNEGSKA (reference sequence). MiXCR, applied by TCRdb to the RT-PCR reads, yields one record per CDR3 protein. The sample contains hundreds of thousands of distinct CDR3 sequences, roughly 17% of which appear only once. This clonotype was seen a few times. The rearrangement joins TRBV20-1 to TRBJ1-5; perhaps TRBD1 as D (6 bases). The receptor was isolated from a human donor who was either an allogeneic HSCT recipient or a stem cell or donor lymphocyte infusion donor (not recorded which). It is not recorded whose cells these are; they may come from a transplant donor. The sequenced sample was blood, either unsorted or a sorted T cell fraction (not recorded which). Written as DNA, the CDR3 is TGCAGTGCTAGCCGGGGACGGAGGGGGAGTCAGCCCCAGCATTTT. Amino acid sequence: CSASRGRRGSQPQHF.